The 3 T cell receptor beta chains given below trace back to one sample, sequenced in a study of a mutant IDH1 vaccine in newly diagnosed glioma. Stated time point: week 47, end of study. Every single dose of the vaccine, 300 ug of mutant IDH1 20-mer peptide, came with topical imiquimod. The assay was immunoSEQ multiplex PCR, and TCRdb's table has in-frame clones only and misses some. The sample consists of approximately 80,000 clones, about 81% of them appearing once. Their cognate antigens are unknown. Sample: PBMCs, taken from a glioma patient whose treatment included an IDH1 peptide vaccine. These receptors came from a man aged 40-49 years with glioma.

The genes are TRBV2 and TRBJ1-2; possible D gene TRBD1, 6 bases. The V gene's germline CDR1 is SNHLY and CDR2 FYNNEI. This CDR3 has 15 amino acids. Trimming stripped 4 bases from V and 7 bases from J, with 19 bases between. The CDR3 region has the DNA TGTGCCAGCAGTGCGGTTTCGGGGGGCATAGGTGGCTACACCTTC. It codes for CASSAVSGGIGGYTF.

Comments on this clone: Distinct nucleotide sequences in the sample also encode this CDR3. The gene calls are TRBV7-9 and TRBJ2-1; TRBD2 agrees at 12 bases. The CDR3 extends over 14 amino acids. Germline V gene lookup returns CDR1 SEHNR and CDR2 FQNEAQ (reference sequence). V shed 4 bases, J shed 10 bases, and the junction held 5 bases outside the gene matches. CDR3 in DNA: TGTGCCAGCAGCTGGGAAGGACTAGCGGGGGAGCAGTTCTTC. Translating gives CASSWEGLAGEQFF.

The V call is TRBV5-5, the J call TRBJ1-1; D might be TRBD1 (5 bases). CDR3 length equals 13 residues. The germline V gene has CDR1 SGHKS and CDR2 YYEKEE (reference sequence). V was cut by 4 bases and J by 11 bases, with 18 bases left in between. This CDR3 is CASSPMTSKGAFF. The CDR3 nucleotides read TGTGCCAGCAGCCCAATGACCTCGAAGGGGGCTTTCTTT.